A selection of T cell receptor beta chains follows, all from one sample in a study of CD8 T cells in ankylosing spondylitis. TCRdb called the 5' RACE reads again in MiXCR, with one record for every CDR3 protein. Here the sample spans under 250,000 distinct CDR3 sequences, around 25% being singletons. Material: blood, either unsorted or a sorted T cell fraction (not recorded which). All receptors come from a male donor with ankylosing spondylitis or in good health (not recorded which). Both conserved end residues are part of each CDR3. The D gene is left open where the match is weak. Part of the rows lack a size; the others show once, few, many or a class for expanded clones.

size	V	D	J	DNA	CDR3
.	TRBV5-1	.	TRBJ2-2	TGCGCCAGCAGCTTGGGGGACGTTAGAACGGGGGAGCTGTTTTTT	CASSLGDVRTGELFF
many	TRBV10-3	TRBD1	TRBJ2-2	TGTGCCATCAGTCCCGGGACAGGGATCGCGAACACCGGGGAGCTGTTTTTT	CAISPGTGIANTGELFF
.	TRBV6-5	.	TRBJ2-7	TGTGCCAGCAGTTATTCCCGGGACACCTACGAGCAGTACTTC	CASSYSRDTYEQYF
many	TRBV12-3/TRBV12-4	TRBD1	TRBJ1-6	TGTGCCAGCAGGGGAGGGGGCCCGAACTCTAATTCACCCCTCCACTTT	CASRGGGPNSNSPLHF
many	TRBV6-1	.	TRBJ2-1	TGTGCCAGCATGGCACTAGAGAGCTCCCACAATGAGCAGTTCTTC	CASMALESSHNEQFF
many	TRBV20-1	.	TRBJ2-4	TGCAGTGCTAGGTCTTGGGTGGCCAAAAACATTCAGTACTTC	CSARSWVAKNIQYF
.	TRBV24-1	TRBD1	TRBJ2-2	TGTGCCACCAGTGATTCTGGGGACAGGGGGCGCCCGACGAACACCGGGGAGCTGTTTTTT	CATSDSGDRGRPTNTGELFF
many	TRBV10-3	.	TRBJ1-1	TGTGCCATCAGTGAGCAGAGTTATAACACTGAAGCTTTCTTT	CAISEQSYNTEAFF
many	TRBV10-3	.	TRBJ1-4	TGTGCCATCAGTGACTTACAGGGAGGTGAAAAACTGTTTTTT	CAISDLQGGEKLFF
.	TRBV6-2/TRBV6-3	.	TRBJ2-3	TGTGCCAGCAGTTACTCGGGGCGCAGAGGTGAGGGTACTAGCACAGATACGCAGTATTTT	CASSYSGRRGEGTSTDTQYF
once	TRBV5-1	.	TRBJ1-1	TGCGCCAGCAGCTTGGAAGTCAGCATGAACACTGAAGCTTTCTTT	CASSLEVSMNTEAFF
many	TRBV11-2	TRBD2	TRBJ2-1	TGTGCCAGCAGCTCGGGACTAGCGGAGGACAATGAGCAGTTCTTC	CASSSGLAEDNEQFF
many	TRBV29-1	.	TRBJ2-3	TGCAGCGTCACAGGACGGGCAGGGGCAGATACGCAGTATTTT	CSVTGRAGADTQYF
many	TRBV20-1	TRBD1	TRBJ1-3	TGCAGTGCTAGAGATACCCGGACAGGGATGTTCGGAAACACCATATATTTT	CSARDTRTGMFGNTIYF
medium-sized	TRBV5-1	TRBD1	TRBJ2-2	TGCGCCAGCAGCATGACAGGGATTAACACCGGGGAGCTGTTTTTT	CASSMTGINTGELFF
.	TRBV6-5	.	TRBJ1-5	TGTGCCAGCAGTTCGACAGGATCTGGCAATCAGCCCCAGCATTTT	CASSSTGSGNQPQHF
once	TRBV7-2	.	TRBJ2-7	TGTGCCAGCAGCTTAGTTCTGGAAGGCGAGCAGTACTTC	CASSLVLEGEQYF
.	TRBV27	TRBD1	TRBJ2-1	TGTGCCAGCAGTTTATGGGGACAGGGGGCAAATGAGCAGTTCTTC	CASSLWGQGANEQFF
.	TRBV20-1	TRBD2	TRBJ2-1	TGCAGTGCTAGCGTGGCTAGCGGGAGGACTGAGCAGTTCTTC	CSASVASGRTEQFF
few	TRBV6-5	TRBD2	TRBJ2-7	TGTGCCAGCAGTTACGGGAGTAGCGGGCCCTACGAGCAGTACTTC	CASSYGSSGPYEQYF
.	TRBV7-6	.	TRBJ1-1	TGTGCCAGCAGCGCTAGCGCGAGGGCGGGCACTGAAGCTTTCTTT	CASSASARAGTEAFF
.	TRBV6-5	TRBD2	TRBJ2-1	TGTGCCAGCAGTTACTCGGGAGGTGGGACTAGCAACAATGAGCAGTTCTTC	CASSYSGGGTSNNEQFF
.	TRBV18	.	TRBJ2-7	TGTGCCAGCTCACCAGAGGCGGGATCCATTTCCTACGAGCAGTACTTC	CASSPEAGSISYEQYF
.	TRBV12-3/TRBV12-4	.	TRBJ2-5	TGTGCCAGCAGTTTCGGGCAGCCCTTACGGGAGACCCAGTACTTC	CASSFGQPLRETQYF
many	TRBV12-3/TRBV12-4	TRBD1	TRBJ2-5	TGTGCCAGCAGTTCACAAGACAGGGGGTCGGAGACCCAGTACTTC	CASSSQDRGSETQYF
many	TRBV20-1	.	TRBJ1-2	TGCAGTGCTAGAGACCTCCGGGACGGCTCTTTCTATGGCTACACCTTC	CSARDLRDGSFYGYTF
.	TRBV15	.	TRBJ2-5	TGTGCCACCAGCAGAGAGGGTACGGGACGTGGAGAGACCCAGTACTTC	CATSREGTGRGETQYF
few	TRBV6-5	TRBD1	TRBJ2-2	TGTGCCAGCAGTTATCGTACCCCGGGACAGGGGGCTGGCACCGGGGAGCTGTTTTTT	CASSYRTPGQGAGTGELFF
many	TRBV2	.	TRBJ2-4	TGTGCCAGCAGTGAAGTGCGGGGTGGCAAAAACATTCAGTACTTC	CASSEVRGGKNIQYF
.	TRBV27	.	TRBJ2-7	TGTGCCAGCAGTTTGCCCGGGGCCCACGAGCAGTACTTC	CASSLPGAHEQYF
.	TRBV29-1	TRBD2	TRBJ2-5	TGCAGCGTTGGAGGGCTAGCGGGCCGGCAAGAGACCCAGTACTTC	CSVGGLAGRQETQYF
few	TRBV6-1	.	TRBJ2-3	TGTGCCAGCTGGGGCGGAAACACAGATACGCAGTATTTT	CASWGGNTDTQYF
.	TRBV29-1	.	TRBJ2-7	TGCAGCGTTGTTGAGGCTAGAGGCCGGAGTCACGAGCAGTACTTC	CSVVEARGRSHEQYF
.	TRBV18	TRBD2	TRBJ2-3	TGTGCCAGCTCACCGGGACTAGCGTCTCGAGATACGCAGTATTTT	CASSPGLASRDTQYF
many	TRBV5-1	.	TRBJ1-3	TGCGCCAGCAGCTTGGAGGGTTTTCCCTCTGGAAACACCATATATTTT	CASSLEGFPSGNTIYF
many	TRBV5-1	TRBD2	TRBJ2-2	TGCGCCAGCAGCGGGCTAGCGGGTAAAAACACCGGGGAGCTGTTTTTT	CASSGLAGKNTGELFF
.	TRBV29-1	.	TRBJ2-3	TGCAGCGTTGAAGATAGGACCTTCCTAAACACAGATACGCAGTATTTT	CSVEDRTFLNTDTQYF
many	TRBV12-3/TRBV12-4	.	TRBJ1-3	TGTGCCAGCAGTGGTATAGGACCGGGAAACACCATATATTTT	CASSGIGPGNTIYF
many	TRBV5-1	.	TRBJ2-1	TGCGCCAGCAGCTTGACAGGGAACCCAGCCGATGAGCAGTTCTTC	CASSLTGNPADEQFF
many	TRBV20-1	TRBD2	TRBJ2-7	TGCAGTGCTAGGCGGCCTAGCGGGAGCTACGAGCAGTACTTC	CSARRPSGSYEQYF
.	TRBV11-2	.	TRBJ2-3	TGTGCCAGCAGCTTACTCCGGGGCGGGAGCACAGATACGCAGTATTTT	CASSLLRGGSTDTQYF
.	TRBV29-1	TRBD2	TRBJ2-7	TGCAGCGTGGGCGGCGGAGCGGGGCCCTACGAGCAGTACTTC	CSVGGGAGPYEQYF
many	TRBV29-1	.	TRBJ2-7	TGCAGCGTTGAAGCAGGGGTCGGCGACGAGCAGTACTTC	CSVEAGVGDEQYF
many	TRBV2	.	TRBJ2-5	TGTGCCAGCACCAAAAGCGACTACCAAGAGACCCAGTACTTC	CASTKSDYQETQYF
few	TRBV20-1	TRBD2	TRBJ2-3	TGCAGTGCCGTGCTAGCGGGAGGTCCTAGCACAGATACGCAGTATTTT	CSAVLAGGPSTDTQYF